These 12 T cell receptor beta chains share one sample of origin, sequenced in a study of OX40 agonist ivuxolimab in advanced cancers. Profiled with immunoSEQ multiplex PCR; TCRdb holds only in-frame clones, not every one. The repertoire holds 77,000 or so clones, about 93% seen once, with around 21% in the top ten. The material was CD4+ or CD8+ T cells sorted from blood, obtained in a trial of the OX40 agonist ivuxolimab. The receptors originated from an adult with an advanced solid tumor such as melanoma, head and neck, liver or kidney cancer.

The V gene is TRBV4-3, the J gene TRBJ2-2; no definite D call. Per germline, CDR1 LGHNA and CDR2 YSLEER. The germline V and J ends were trimmed by 0 bases and 7 bases, with 9 bases remaining between them. CDR3 length: 14 amino acids. CDR3 amino acids: CASSQDLVGGELFF. In DNA, the CDR3 is TGCGCCAGCAGCCAAGATCTAGTTGGCGGGGAGCTGTTTTTT.

V gene TRBV29-1 combines with J gene TRBJ2-1, with D tentatively TRBD2 (6 bases). CDR1 is SQVTM and CDR2 is ANQGSEA in the germline V gene. CDR3 length: 14 residues. Trimming removed 3 bases at V and 7 bases at J, with 16 bases between. Here the CDR3 DNA reads TGCAGCGTTGACTTGACCGCCAGCGGGAATGAGCAGTTCTTC. Encoded protein: CSVDLTASGNEQFF.

V gene TRBV19 combines with J gene TRBJ2-7, with D tentatively TRBD1 (6 bases). CDR1 and CDR2 from the germline V gene are LNHDA and SQIVND (reference sequence). The CDR3 runs to 15 residues. Trimming removed 5 bases from V and 5 bases from J, with 19 bases in between. The CDR3 DNA sequence: TGTGCCAGTAGTGGTACAGGGAGCAGATTCCACGAGCAGTACTTC. Protein: CASSGTGSRFHEQYF.

The chain has TRBV4-1 and TRBJ2-7, with D tentatively TRBD2 (6 bases). V was pared by 8 bases and J by 2 bases, with 16 bases between. The CDR3 consists of 14 residues. Looked up from germline, CDR1 is MGHRA and CDR2 is YSYEKL. This CDR3 reads CASRADRGTYEQYF. CDR3 DNA: TGCGCCAGCCGCGCGGACCGGGGGACCTACGAGCAGTACTTC.

The genes are TRBV6-5 and TRBJ2-7, with D unclear. Germline CDR1 MNHEY, CDR2 SVGAGI. With 4 bases removed from V and 3 bases from J, the gap between germline ends came to 4 bases. The CDR3 is made up of 11 amino acids. The CDR3 here is CASSSHYEQYF. DNA of the CDR3: TGTGCCAGCAGTTCCCACTACGAGCAGTACTTC.

This chain connects TRBV27 to TRBJ1-1, with TRBD1 matching over 9 bases. CDR1 and CDR2 from the germline V gene are MNHEY and SMNVEV (reference sequence). The CDR3 length is 14 residues. Trimming took 5 bases from V and 5 from J; bases not matched to a gene: 6. CDR3 protein: CASSLGTGRTEAFF. The CDR3 coding sequence is TGTGCCAGCAGTCTGGGGACAGGGAGAACTGAAGCTTTCTTT.

The chain links TRBV6-5 to TRBJ2-3, with D perhaps matching TRBD2 (5 bases). The V and J ends lost 4 bases and 6 bases respectively, with 11 bases between them. This CDR3 spans 13 amino acids. Germline assignment: CDR1 MNHEY and CDR2 SVGAGI. DNA for the CDR3: TGTGCCAGCAGTTCTGACGGGATTGATACGCAGTATTTT. Encoded protein: CASSSDGIDTQYF.

The chain recombines TRBV9 with TRBJ2-7; D unclear. V lost 0 bases and J lost 1, with 26 bases in between. This CDR3 comprises 20 residues. Germline V gene sequence: CDR1 SGDLS, CDR2 YYNGEE. The CDR3 region is CASSVDPYGALPANSYEQYF. In DNA, the CDR3 is TGTGCCAGCAGCGTAGATCCGTACGGTGCCCTACCAGCCAATTCCTACGAGCAGTACTTC.

The V call is TRBV9, the J call TRBJ2-3; the D gene is possibly TRBD2 (6 bases). Per the germline V gene, CDR1 is SGDLS and CDR2 is YYNGEE. The CDR3 has 13 amino acids. The V end lost 4 bases, the J end lost 6 bases, and 12 bases lay between the germline ends. The CDR3 spells CASSLWGEDTQYF. The CDR3 nucleotides are TGTGCCAGCAGCCTTTGGGGGGAGGATACGCAGTATTTT.

The genes are TRBV28 and TRBJ1-5, with 9 bases fitting TRBD1. CDR3 size: 18 residues. After removal of 2 bases from V and 3 bases from J, the junction contained 11 bases not matched to a gene. The germline V gene has CDR1 MDHEN and CDR2 SYDVKM. As DNA, the CDR3 is TGTGCCAGCAGTTTAGGTGTCCAGGACAGGGGTCCCAATCAGCCCCAGCATTTT. Protein sequence: CASSLGVQDRGPNQPQHF.

The rearrangement links TRBV6-5 to TRBJ2-7; no reliable D call. The CDR3 has 14 residues. Trimming cost V 2 bases and J 1 base, with 9 bases left between them. CDR1 is MNHEY and CDR2 is SVGAGI in the germline V gene. The CDR3, as DNA: TGTGCCAGCAGTTACGAAGCAGATTCCTACGAGCAGTACTTC. Its protein product is CASSYEADSYEQYF.

V is TRBV19 and J is TRBJ1-2, with D perhaps TRBD1 (5 bases). This CDR3 has 12 amino acids. Trimming cost V 3 bases and J 8 bases, with 10 bases left between them. Per the germline V gene, CDR1 is LNHDA and CDR2 is SQIVND (reference sequence). The CDR3 here is CASSIGGPGYTF. CDR3 bases: TGTGCCAGTAGTATCGGGGGTCCCGGCTACACCTTC.